The 23 T cell receptor beta chains given below trace back to one sample, sequenced in a study of identical twins. Using its own MiXCR run on the 5' RACE reads, TCRdb lists one record per CDR3 protein. The table lists under 250,000 distinct CDR3 sequences, over 8% of them singletons. Input material: memory (CD45RO+) T cells sorted from blood. These receptors were collected from a woman younger than 30 in good health.

The chain combines TRBV7-7 with TRBJ2-7, with D uncertain. CDR1 and CDR2 (germline): SSHAT, FNYEAQ (reference sequence). Trimming left V 2 bases short and J 5 bases short, with 10 bases between. This CDR3 has 13 amino acids. The CDR3 DNA sequence: TGTGCCAGCAGCTTAAACGCCGGAGACGAGCAGTACTTC. It specifies CASSLNAGDEQYF.

This clonotype was seen a few times. The gene calls are TRBV27 and TRBJ2-1; TRBD2 agrees at 14 bases. Looked up from germline, CDR1 is MNHEY and CDR2 is SMNVEV (reference sequence). V trimming: 4 bases; J trimming: 7 bases; junction bases outside the gene matches: 6. CDR3 size: 16 residues. The CDR3, as DNA: TGTGCCAGCAGTTACCGCGGGACTAGCGGGAGAAATGAGCAGTTCTTC. Encoded protein: CASSYRGTSGRNEQFF.

This clonotype was detected ten times or more. V gene TRBV4-2 combines with J gene TRBJ2-3; D is ambiguous. Germline V gene data show CDR1 as LGHNA and CDR2 as YNFKEQ. The CDR3 loop spans 13 amino acids. Trimming took 1 base from V and 6 from J, leaving 8 bases between them. CDR3 bases: TGTGCCAGCAGCCAAGGGACCCGCGATACGCAGTATTTT. Residues: CASSQGTRDTQYF.

V gene TRBV5-1 combines with J gene TRBJ1-6, with TRBD1 identical over 7 bases. The CDR3 runs 16 residues. The J segment lost 6 bases and the V segment lost 1 base, leaving 7 bases of the junction unmatched. Germline-derived CDR1 and CDR2 are SGHRS and YFSETQ. CDR3 sequence: CASSLTGQAGNSPLHF. DNA of the CDR3: TGCGCCAGCAGCTTGACCGGACAGGCCGGTAATTCACCCCTCCACTTT.

This clonotype was detected only a few times. CDR3 nucleotide sequence: TGTGCCAGCAGCTTAGATCTGGGACTTCAAGAGACCCAGTACTTC. It yields the protein CASSLDLGLQETQYF. The J gene is TRBJ2-5, the V gene TRBV11-2; D might be TRBD2 (6 bases). Trimming took off 0 bases at V and 2 bases at J, with 10 bases between the two ends. Germline assignment: CDR1 SGHAT and CDR2 FQNNGV. This CDR3 is 15 amino acids long.

The chain combines TRBV5-1 with TRBJ2-7, with D possibly matching TRBD2 (5 bases). The CDR3 totals 16 residues. The V and J ends lost 0 bases and 5 bases respectively, with 18 bases between them. Looked up from germline, CDR1 is SGHRS and CDR2 is YFSETQ. CDR3 bases: TGCGCCAGCAGCTTGGCCTCCTGGAGGCTTCGGCACGAGCAGTACTTC. It is translated as CASSLASWRLRHEQYF. The full variable domain, rest sourced from reference TRBV5-1 and TRBJ2-7, is KAGVTQTPRYLIKTRGQQVTLSCSPISGHRSVSWYQQTPGQGLQFLFEYFSETQRNKGNFPGRFSGRQFSNSRSEMNVSTLELGDSALYLCASSLASWRLRHEQYFGPGTRLTVT.

This clonotype was seen only a few times. V and J are TRBV6-5 and TRBJ1-3; no firm D call. The CDR3 has 12 amino acids. V was shortened by 6 bases and J by 5 bases, with 8 bases between the two germline ends. CDR1 MNHEY and CDR2 SVGAGI come from the germline V gene. CDR3 bases: TGTGCCAGCAGAACCCAGCGAAACACCATATATTTT. This encodes CASRTQRNTIYF.

This clonotype has more than one count but fewer than ten. The chain joins TRBV18 to TRBJ2-7, with a weak D call TRBD2 (5 bases). The germline V gene encodes CDR1 KGHSH and CDR2 LQKENI. V was trimmed by 0 bases and J by 6 bases, leaving 15 bases between them. This CDR3 is 15 amino acids long. CDR3 region: CASSPPGSPSREQYF. The CDR3 DNA follows: TGTGCCAGCTCACCACCGGGGAGCCCCTCACGCGAGCAGTACTTC.

This clonotype was observed a few times. The rearrangement links TRBV7-9 to TRBJ2-3; 8 bases match TRBD1. The length of the CDR3 is 16 residues. V lost 5 bases and J lost 6; bases outside the gene matches: 13. From germline, CDR1 is SEHNR and CDR2 FQNEAQ (reference sequence). CDR3 in DNA: TGTGCCAGCAGCCCTAAATGGGGACAGGAATCGGATACGCAGTATTTT. Translated: CASSPKWGQESDTQYF.

This rearrangement joins TRBV20-1 to TRBJ2-7, with D possibly being TRBD1 (6 bases). Trimming left V 6 bases short and J 2 bases short, with 23 bases between. Germline V gene data show CDR1 as DFQATT and CDR2 as SNEGSKA (reference sequence). The CDR3 has 16 residues. CDR3 DNA: TGCAGTGCCAGGACCCAACAGGGTGGTAAAACCTACGAGCAGTACTTC. It translates to CSARTQQGGKTYEQYF.

The V call is TRBV19, the J call TRBJ2-3; 7 nucleotides match TRBD2. The CDR3 totals 15 residues. After removal of 5 bases from V and 4 bases from J, the junction contained 9 bases not matched to a gene. CDR1 is LNHDA and CDR2 is SQIVND in the germline V gene (reference sequence). CDR3 in amino acids: CASSLQAGLADTQYF. As DNA, the CDR3 is TGTGCCAGTAGTCTCCAAGCGGGGCTTGCAGATACGCAGTATTTT.

V is TRBV7-6 and J is TRBJ2-3; 7 bases are a match to TRBD2. CDR1 and CDR2 from the germline V gene are SGHVS and FNYEAQ. The CDR3 loop spans 16 amino acids. V lost 4 bases and J lost 4; bases outside the gene matches: 11. The CDR3 region is CASSSRPAGRADTQYF. CDR3 sequence (DNA): TGTGCCAGCAGCTCCCGGCCAGCGGGACGGGCAGATACGCAGTATTTT.

This clonotype was seen more than once but under ten times. This chain joins TRBV6-1 and TRBJ2-2, with D possibly being TRBD1 or TRBD2 (6 bases each). Germline CDR1 MNHNS, CDR2 SASEGT. The CDR3 spans 14 residues. Trimming stripped 8 bases from V and 2 bases from J, with 12 bases between. The CDR3 coding sequence is TGTGCCAGCGGGCGGGACACTAACACCGGGGAGCTGTTTTTT. It is translated as CASGRDTNTGELFF.

Only a few counts were recorded for this clonotype. V and J are TRBV12-3 or TRBV12-4 and TRBJ2-7; D may be TRBD2 (6 bases). The CDR3 is 14 amino acids. With 10 bases removed from V and 2 bases from J, the gap between germline ends came to 18 bases. The CDR3, as DNA: TGTGCCACTAGCGAGGGGACTTCAACCTACGAGCAGTACTTC. Protein sequence: CATSEGTSTYEQYF.

The rearrangement uses TRBV20-1 and TRBJ2-6, with a tentative D call TRBD2 (5 bases). The V gene lost 2 bases and the J gene lost 1 base, with 6 bases spanning the gap. Germline values: CDR1 DFQATT, CDR2 SNEGSKA (reference sequence). This CDR3 region has 14 residues. The CDR3 reads CSARTGSGANVLTF. The CDR3 DNA follows: TGCAGTGCTAGAACGGGGTCTGGGGCCAACGTCCTGACTTTC.

The chain joins TRBV12-3 or TRBV12-4 to TRBJ2-2, with 9 bases that match TRBD1. The CDR3 consists of 15 residues. With 4 bases clipped from V and 6 bases from J, the junction kept 6 bases outside the gene matches. The CDR3 loop reads CASSSGTGRSGELFF. The CDR3 nucleotides are TGTGCCAGCAGTTCCGGGACAGGGAGGTCCGGGGAGCTGTTTTTT.

This clonotype was recorded a few times. The chain couples TRBV5-5 to TRBJ2-5; 8 positions match TRBD2. The CDR3 consists of 15 residues. V shed 2 bases, J shed 4 bases, and the junction held 7 bases outside the gene matches. Germline V gene lookup returns CDR1 SGHKS and CDR2 YYEKEE (reference sequence). The CDR3 reads CASSFSAGGGETQYF. In nucleotides, the CDR3 is TGTGCCAGCAGCTTTTCCGCGGGAGGTGGAGAGACCCAGTACTTC.

This clonotype was recorded a few times. The chain recombines TRBV6-5 with TRBJ2-5, with D possibly matching TRBD1 (5 bases). CDR1 MNHEY and CDR2 SVGAGI come from the germline V gene. Trimming shortened V by 4 bases and J by 2 bases, and 8 bases separated the two germline ends. This CDR3 contains 13 residues. CDR3 nucleotides: TGTGCCAGCAGTTCTTGGACACAAGAGACCCAGTACTTC. Protein product: CASSSWTQETQYF.

CDR3 nucleotide sequence: TGCAGTGCTAGGGGCCAGGGAGCGACCATCTCCTACAATGAGCAGTTCTTC. This translates into CSARGQGATISYNEQFF. This chain connects TRBV20-1 to TRBJ2-1, with D perhaps assigned TRBD1 or TRBD2 (5 bases each). Trimming removed 3 bases at V and 0 bases at J, with 18 bases between. Germline V lookup: CDR1 DFQATT, CDR2 SNEGSKA (reference sequence). There are 17 residues in the CDR3.

This clonotype has just a few counts. The J gene is TRBJ2-7, the V gene TRBV11-2, with 11 positions matching TRBD2. This CDR3 has 14 residues. Germline CDR1 SGHAT, CDR2 FQNNGV. V was pared by 6 bases and J by 4 bases, with 5 bases of the junction left unmatched. The CDR3 loop reads CASRTTSGAYEQYF. The CDR3 region has the DNA TGTGCCAGCAGGACGACTAGCGGGGCTTACGAGCAGTACTTC.

This clonotype turned up a few times. The chain carries TRBV4-3 and TRBJ2-1; no clear D gene. The germline CDR1 and CDR2 sequences are LGHNA and YSLEER. The CDR3 runs 13 residues. V dropped 1 base and J dropped 8 bases, with 9 bases sitting between them. The CDR3 coding sequence is TGCGCCAGCAGCCAAGTAGGCACCGATGAGCAGTTCTTC. Encoded protein: CASSQVGTDEQFF.

There are a few counts of this clonotype. V usage is TRBV5-6 and J usage is TRBJ2-3; 14 bases fit TRBD2. The J segment lost 5 bases and the V segment lost 4 bases, leaving 9 bases of the junction unmatched. This CDR3 is built from 17 residues. CDR1 is SGHDT and CDR2 is YYEEEE in the germline V gene. The CDR3 DNA reads as TGTGCCAGCAGCCCTTTGACTAGCGGGGGGGCGGAAGATACGCAGTATTTT. Residues: CASSPLTSGGAEDTQYF.

This clonotype was picked up a small number of times. The rearrangement links TRBV12-5 to TRBJ1-1; 7 positions agree with TRBD1. There are 14 residues in the CDR3. Germline assignment: CDR1 LGHNT and CDR2 FRNRAP. J was trimmed by 6 bases and V by 2 bases; bases with no gene match: 6. The CDR3 loop is CASGLRGGASEAFF. The CDR3, as DNA: TGTGCTAGTGGTTTGAGAGGGGGCGCTTCTGAAGCTTTCTTT.